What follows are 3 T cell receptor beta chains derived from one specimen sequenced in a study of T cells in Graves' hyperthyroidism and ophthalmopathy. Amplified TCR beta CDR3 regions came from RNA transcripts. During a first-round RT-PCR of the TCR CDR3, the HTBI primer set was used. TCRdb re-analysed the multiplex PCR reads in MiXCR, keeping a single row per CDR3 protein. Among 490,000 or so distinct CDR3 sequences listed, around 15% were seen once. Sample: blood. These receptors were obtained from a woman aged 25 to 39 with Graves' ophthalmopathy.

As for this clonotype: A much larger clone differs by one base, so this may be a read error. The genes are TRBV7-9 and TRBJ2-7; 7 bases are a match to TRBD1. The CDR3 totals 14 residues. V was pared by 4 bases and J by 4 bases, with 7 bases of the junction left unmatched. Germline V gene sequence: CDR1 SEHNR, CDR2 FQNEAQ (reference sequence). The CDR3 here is CASSCRRQGYEQYF. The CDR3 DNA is TGTGCCAGCAGCTGCAGGAGACAGGGATACGAGCAGTACTTC.

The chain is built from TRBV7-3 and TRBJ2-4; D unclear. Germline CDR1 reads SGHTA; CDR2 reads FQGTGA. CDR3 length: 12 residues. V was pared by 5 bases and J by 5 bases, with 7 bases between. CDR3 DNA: TGTGCCAGCAGCCGGCTAGAAAACATTCAGTACTTC. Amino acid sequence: CASSRLENIQYF.

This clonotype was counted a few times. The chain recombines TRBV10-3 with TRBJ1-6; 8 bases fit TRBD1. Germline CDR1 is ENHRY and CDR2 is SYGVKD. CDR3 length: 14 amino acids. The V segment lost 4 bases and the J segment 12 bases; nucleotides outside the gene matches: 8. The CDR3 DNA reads TGTGCCATCAGTGGTCCGGGACAGGTAAAACCCCTCCACTTT. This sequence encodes CAISGPGQVKPLHF.